This TCR beta chain came from a study of tumour-infiltrating T cells in Burkitt lymphoma. Overall study: Survival, overall and progression-free, tracked with productive clonality.

Profiling relied on immunoSEQ multiplex PCR, and the TCRdb table lists in-frame clones only, not all of them. The sample records some 5,000 clones, roughly 11% being singletons. This clone was detected a few times. V was cut by 1 base and J by 4 bases, with 25 bases left in between. Germline-derived CDR1 and CDR2 are SGHRS and YFSETQ. The length of the CDR3 is 19 residues. The V gene is TRBV5-1, the J gene TRBJ2-3, with D tentatively TRBD2 (6 bases). Sequenced input: tumor tissue. The receptor's source is a human donor with diffuse large B-cell lymphoma. DNA for the CDR3: TGCGCCAGCAGCTTGCGCCCATCGGGCGGGGCGGCGAAACCAGATACGCAGTATTTT. Residues: CASSLRPSGGAAKPDTQYF.